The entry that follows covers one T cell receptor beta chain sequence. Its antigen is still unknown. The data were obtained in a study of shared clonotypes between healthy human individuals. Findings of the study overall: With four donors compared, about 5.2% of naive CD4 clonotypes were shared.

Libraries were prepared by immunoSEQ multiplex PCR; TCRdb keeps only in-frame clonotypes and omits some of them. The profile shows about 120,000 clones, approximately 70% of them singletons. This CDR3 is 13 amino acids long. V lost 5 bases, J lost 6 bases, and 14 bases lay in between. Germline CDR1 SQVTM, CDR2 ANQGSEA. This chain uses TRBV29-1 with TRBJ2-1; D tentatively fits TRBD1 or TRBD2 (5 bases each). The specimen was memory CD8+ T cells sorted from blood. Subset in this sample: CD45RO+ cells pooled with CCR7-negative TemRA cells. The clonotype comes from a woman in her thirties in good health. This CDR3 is CSVHRPRGNEQFF. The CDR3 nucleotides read TGCAGCGTTCACAGGCCCCGGGGCAATGAGCAGTTCTTC.